What follows are 19 T cell receptor beta chains derived from one specimen sequenced in a study of T cells in Graves' hyperthyroidism and ophthalmopathy. From RNA transcripts, TCR beta CDR3 regions were amplified. Initially, a first-round RT-PCR of the TCR CDR3 employed the HTBI primer set. TCRdb passed the multiplex PCR reads through MiXCR, listing each CDR3 protein once. The profile shows around 570,000 distinct CDR3 sequences, less than 20% of them singletons. The sequencing sample was made of blood. The receptors come from a man aged 35-49 years with Graves' ophthalmopathy.

The chain combines TRBV20-1 with TRBJ2-5; no reliable D call. CDR3 length equals 15 residues. Trimming shortened V by 1 base and J by 4 bases, and 16 bases separated the two germline ends. The germline V gene has CDR1 DFQATT and CDR2 SNEGSKA (reference sequence). Written as DNA, the CDR3 is TGCAGTGCTAGAGGGATGGCCTCCCGGGCAGAGACCCAGTACTTC. As protein: CSARGMASRAETQYF.

This chain uses TRBV30 with TRBJ1-2; no clear D gene. The CDR3 has 14 residues. V lost 6 bases to trimming and J lost 0 bases, with 14 bases between them. Germline assignment: CDR1 GTSNPN and CDR2 SVGIG (reference sequence). CDR3 region: CACPNPGANYGYTF. The CDR3 DNA sequence: TGTGCCTGCCCAAACCCAGGAGCTAACTATGGCTACACCTTC.

This clonotype has at least ten counts. This chain links TRBV29-1 with TRBJ1-1; D gene unclear. CDR3 length: 11 amino acids. Germline CDR1 and CDR2: SQVTM and ANQGSEA. Deletions cut 3 bases from V and 1 base from J, with 3 bases between. The CDR3 coding sequence is TGCAGCGTTGACTCGAACACTGAAGCTTTCTTT. This encodes CSVDSNTEAFF.

A single count supports this clonotype. The chain is built from TRBV2 and TRBJ2-1; D not resolved. Trimming left V 8 bases short and J 2 bases short, with 13 bases between. Germline-derived CDR1 and CDR2 are SNHLY and FYNNEI. The CDR3 runs 14 residues. CDR3 amino acids: CASSGPPTYNEQFF. The CDR3 nucleotides are TGTGCCAGCTCCGGGCCTCCGACCTACAATGAGCAGTTCTTC.

This clonotype has ten or more counts. The chain links TRBV10-1 to TRBJ1-5, with TRBD1 as a possible D gene (5 bases). The ends were cut back, 2 bases at V and 3 bases at J, with 8 bases in the middle. Germline loops: CDR1 WNHNN, CDR2 SYGVQD (reference sequence). The CDR3 is 14 amino acids. The CDR3 loop reads CASSEGGFNQPQHF. The CDR3 DNA reads TGCGCCAGCAGTGAGGGGGGATTCAATCAGCCCCAGCATTTT.

This clonotype showed up many times. The chain couples TRBV12-3 or TRBV12-4 to TRBJ2-5; D is tentatively TRBD1 or TRBD2 (5 bases each). V lost 8 bases to trimming and J lost 2 bases, with 12 bases between them. The CDR3 has 13 amino acids. The CDR3: CASGPGPQETQYF. The DNA for the CDR3 is TGTGCCAGCGGGCCGGGACCGCAAGAGACCCAGTACTTC.

The sample holds a few counts of this clonotype. V and J are TRBV5-1 and TRBJ2-1; 15 bases fit TRBD2. The CDR3 has 17 residues. Trimming took 2 bases from V and 5 from J; bases not matched to a gene: 5. Per germline, CDR1 SGHRS and CDR2 YFSETQ. Written as DNA, the CDR3 is TGCGCCAGCAGCTTTGAACGGACTAGCGGGGGGGACAATGAGCAGTTCTTC. As protein: CASSFERTSGGDNEQFF.

This clonotype was observed a few times. The chain uses TRBV20-1 and TRBJ2-1, with TRBD2 identical over 10 bases. Germline values: CDR1 DFQATT, CDR2 SNEGSKA (reference sequence). The CDR3 has 15 amino acids. Trimming at V came to 5 bases and at J to 7 bases, leaving 11 bases not matched to a gene. The CDR3 sequence: CSAWEGIAGGNEQFF. CDR3 coding DNA: TGCAGTGCTTGGGAGGGGATAGCGGGGGGAAATGAGCAGTTCTTC.

This sequence joins TRBV19 and TRBJ2-3; 9 bases are a match to TRBD2. V was pared by 7 bases and J by 0 bases, with 17 bases of the junction left unmatched. In germline, CDR1 is LNHDA, CDR2 SQIVND (reference sequence). This CDR3 region has 19 residues. CDR3 in amino acids: CASTQIAWGLAGSTDTQYF. CDR3 DNA sequence: TGTGCCAGTACCCAAATCGCCTGGGGCCTAGCGGGAAGCACAGATACGCAGTATTTT.

This chain connects TRBV28 to TRBJ1-1; TRBD1 aligns across 9 bases. This CDR3 region has 16 residues. Unmatched junction bases numbered 10, after V lost 7 bases and J lost 1 base. The V gene's germline CDR1 is MDHEN and CDR2 SYDVKM. CDR3 DNA sequence: TGTGCCAGCACCCCCGGGACAGGGAGGTGGAACACTGAAGCTTTCTTT. Encoded protein: CASTPGTGRWNTEAFF.

About this clonotype: This could be a read error, since a much larger clone is one nucleotide away. The chain uses TRBV20-1 and TRBJ1-5, with 7 nucleotides matching TRBD1. The germline V gene encodes CDR1 DFQATT and CDR2 SNEGSKA (reference sequence). The length of the CDR3 is 15 residues. CDR3 DNA: TGCAGTGCTACAAGAACAGGGGTGAGCAATCAGTCCCAGCATTTT. It encodes CSATRTGVSNQSQHF.

This clonotype has a count of ten or more. The chain uses TRBV2 and TRBJ2-3; TRBD1 agrees at 7 bases. Germline V CDR1 and CDR2: SNHLY, FYNNEI. V lost 2 bases to trimming and J lost 5 bases; unmatched junction nucleotides: 10. This CDR3 is built from 16 residues. CDR3 nucleotides: TGTGCCAGCAGTGAAAAAGGGGGCGTGGTCGGAGATACGCAGTATTTT. This translates into CASSEKGGVVGDTQYF.

This clonotype was seen a few times. The chain joins TRBV5-5 to TRBJ1-2, with 7 bases lining up with TRBD1. This CDR3 has 14 residues. Germline CDR1 is SGHKS and CDR2 is YYEKEE (reference sequence). V dropped 2 bases and J dropped 7; count of bases not matched to a gene: 8. The CDR3 nucleotides read TGTGCCAGCAGCTTTCAGGGGGAAGTGCGTGGCTACACCTTC. It specifies CASSFQGEVRGYTF.

This clonotype occurred many times. The chain combines TRBV3-1 with TRBJ1-2; 9 nucleotides line up with TRBD1. This CDR3 has 15 residues. CDR1 is LGHDT, CDR2 YNNKEL, per germline (reference sequence). Unmatched junction bases numbered 7, after V lost 0 bases and J lost 8 bases. The CDR3 is CASSQDRGTGQGYTF. The CDR3 nucleotides are TGTGCCAGCAGCCAAGATCGTGGGACAGGGCAAGGCTACACCTTC.

This clonotype was seen repeatedly, ten times or more. V and J are TRBV11-2 and TRBJ2-2, with D perhaps TRBD1 (6 bases). V lost 5 bases to trimming and J lost 1 base, with 8 bases between them. In germline, CDR1 is SGHAT, CDR2 FQNNGV. The CDR3 totals 14 residues. Here the CDR3 DNA reads TGTGCCAGCAGCCGCAGGGGGAACACCGGGGAGCTGTTTTTT. Its protein product is CASSRRGNTGELFF.

This clonotype turned up a few times. The chain is built from TRBV24-1 and TRBJ2-5; a possible D gene is TRBD2 (6 bases). The CDR3 length is 16 residues. Germline V gene data show CDR1 as KGHDR and CDR2 as SFDVKD. Trimming took off 3 bases at V and 1 base at J, with 14 bases between the two ends. The CDR3 nucleotides read TGTGCCACCAGTGATAAGGGACCGGAGGGCCAAGAGACCCAGTACTTC. Translated: CATSDKGPEGQETQYF.

This sequence joins TRBV6-1 and TRBJ2-2; 7 bases map to TRBD2. Germline CDR1 reads MNHNS; CDR2 reads SASEGT. The CDR3 sequence is 13 residues long. The trim removed 8 bases at V and 5 bases at J, leaving 5 bases unmatched. Here the CDR3 reads CASRVGGTGELFF. The CDR3 DNA is TGTGCCAGCCGTGTGGGAGGGACCGGGGAGCTGTTTTTT.

V usage is TRBV4-1 and J usage is TRBJ2-2; D not resolved. The germline gives CDR1 MGHRA, CDR2 YSYEKL. This CDR3 comprises 12 residues. V was shortened by 0 bases and J by 9 bases, with 5 bases between the two germline ends. The CDR3 reads CASSQDGRELFF. CDR3 nucleotide sequence: TGCGCCAGCAGCCAAGATGGCAGGGAGCTGTTTTTT.

This clonotype was picked up a small number of times. The chain links TRBV18 to TRBJ2-5, with 9 bases aligning to TRBD1. This CDR3 region has 16 residues. CDR1 is KGHSH and CDR2 is LQKENI in the germline V gene. Unmatched junction bases numbered 9, after V lost 3 bases and J lost 4 bases. CDR3 in DNA: TGTGCCAGCTCACCGAAGGACAGGGGCAGAGGAGAGACCCAGTACTTC. This translates into CASSPKDRGRGETQYF.